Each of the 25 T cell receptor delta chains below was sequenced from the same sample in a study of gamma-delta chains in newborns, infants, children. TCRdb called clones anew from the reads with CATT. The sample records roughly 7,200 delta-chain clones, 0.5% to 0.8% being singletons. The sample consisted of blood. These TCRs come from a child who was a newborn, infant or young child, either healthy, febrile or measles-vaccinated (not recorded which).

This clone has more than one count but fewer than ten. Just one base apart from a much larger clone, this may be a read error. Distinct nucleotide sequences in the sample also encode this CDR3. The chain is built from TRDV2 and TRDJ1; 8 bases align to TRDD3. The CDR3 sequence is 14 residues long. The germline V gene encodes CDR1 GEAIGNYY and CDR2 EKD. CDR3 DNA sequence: TGTGCATGTGCTAAACTGGGGGACACCGATAAACTCATCTTT. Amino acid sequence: CACAKLGDTDKLIF.

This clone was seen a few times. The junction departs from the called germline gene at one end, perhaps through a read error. CDR3 sequence: CALGELLGGFPYTDNLIF. In DNA form, the CDR3 reads TGTGCTCTTGGGGAACTACTTGGGGGATTTCCGTACACCGATAACCTCATCTTT. This chain uses TRDV1 with TRDJ1; 8 bases line up with TRDD3. CDR1 is TSWWSYY, CDR2 QGS, per germline. The CDR3 has 18 residues.

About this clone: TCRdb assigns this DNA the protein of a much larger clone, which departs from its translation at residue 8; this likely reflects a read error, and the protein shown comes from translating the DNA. Written as DNA, the CDR3 is TGTGCCTGTGACCTCATGGGGGCCTTTCCCCTGTACACCGATAAACTCATCTTT. Protein: CACDLMGAFPLYTDKLIF. The genes are TRDV2 and TRDJ1; D may be TRDD3 (6 bases). Trimming stripped 3 bases from V and 0 bases from J, with 22 bases between. The CDR3 length is 18 residues. The germline gives CDR1 GEAIGNYY, CDR2 EKD.

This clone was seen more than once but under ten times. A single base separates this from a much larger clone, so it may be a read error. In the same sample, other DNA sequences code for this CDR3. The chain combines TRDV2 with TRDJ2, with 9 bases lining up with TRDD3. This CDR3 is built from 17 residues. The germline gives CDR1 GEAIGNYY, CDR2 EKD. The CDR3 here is CACDTVGLGDKTAQLFF. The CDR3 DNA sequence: TGTGCCTGTGACACGGTTGGGTTGGGGGATAAGACAGCACAACTCTTCTTC.

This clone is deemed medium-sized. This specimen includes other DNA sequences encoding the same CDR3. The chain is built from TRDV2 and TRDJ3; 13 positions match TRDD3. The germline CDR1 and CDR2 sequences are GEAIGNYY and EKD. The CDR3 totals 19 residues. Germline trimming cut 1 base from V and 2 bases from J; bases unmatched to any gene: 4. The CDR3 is CACDTVLGDTTWDTRQMFF. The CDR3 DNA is TGTGCCTGTGACACGGTACTGGGGGATACGACCTGGGACACCCGACAGATGTTTTTC.

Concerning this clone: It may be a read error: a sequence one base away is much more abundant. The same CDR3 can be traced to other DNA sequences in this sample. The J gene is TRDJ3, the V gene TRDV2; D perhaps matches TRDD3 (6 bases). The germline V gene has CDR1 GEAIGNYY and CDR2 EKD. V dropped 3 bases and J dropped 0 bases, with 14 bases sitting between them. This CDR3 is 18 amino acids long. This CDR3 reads CACDAWGFSSWDTRQMFF. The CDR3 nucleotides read TGTGCCTGTGACGCCTGGGGATTTAGCTCCTGGGACACCCGACAGATGTTTTTC.

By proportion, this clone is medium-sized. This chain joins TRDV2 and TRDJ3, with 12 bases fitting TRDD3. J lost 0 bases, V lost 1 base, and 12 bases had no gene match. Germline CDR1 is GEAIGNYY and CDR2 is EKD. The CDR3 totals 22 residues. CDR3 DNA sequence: TGTGCCTGTGACACTTTACTGGGGGATACTCCTCACAGCTCCTGGGACACCCGACAGATGTTTTTC. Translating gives CACDTLLGDTPHSSWDTRQMFF.

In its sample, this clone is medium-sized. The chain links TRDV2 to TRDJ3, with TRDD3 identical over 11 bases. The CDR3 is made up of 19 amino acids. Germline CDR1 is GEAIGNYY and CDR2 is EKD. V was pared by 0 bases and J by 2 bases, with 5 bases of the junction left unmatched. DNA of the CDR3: TGTGCCTGTGACACCGTACTGGGGGATAGTACCTGGGACACCCGACAGATGTTTTTC. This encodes CACDTVLGDSTWDTRQMFF.

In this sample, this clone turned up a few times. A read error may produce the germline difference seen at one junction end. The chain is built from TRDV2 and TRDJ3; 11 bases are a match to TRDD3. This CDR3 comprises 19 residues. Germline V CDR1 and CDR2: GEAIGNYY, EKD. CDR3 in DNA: TGTGCCTGTGACACCGTACTGGGGGATAAATCCTGGGACACCCGACGGATGTTTTTC. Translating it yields CACDTVLGDKSWDTRRMFF.

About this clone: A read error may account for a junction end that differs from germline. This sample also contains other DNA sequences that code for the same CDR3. CDR3 in DNA: TGTGCCTGTGACGTACTGGGGGATATTTTGACAGCCCAACTCTTCTTT. Encoded protein: CACDVLGDILTAQLFF. The chain is built from TRDV2 and TRDJ2; 11 bases line up with TRDD3. Looked up from germline, CDR1 is GEAIGNYY and CDR2 is EKD. The CDR3 is 16 amino acids.

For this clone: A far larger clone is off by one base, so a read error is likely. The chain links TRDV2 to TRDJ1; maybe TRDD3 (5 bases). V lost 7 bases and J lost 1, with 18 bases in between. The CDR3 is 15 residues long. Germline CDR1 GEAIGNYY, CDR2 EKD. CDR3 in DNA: TGTGCCTGCGACGTACCGGGGAGCCGCACCGATAAACTCATCTTT. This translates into CACDVPGSRTDKLIF.

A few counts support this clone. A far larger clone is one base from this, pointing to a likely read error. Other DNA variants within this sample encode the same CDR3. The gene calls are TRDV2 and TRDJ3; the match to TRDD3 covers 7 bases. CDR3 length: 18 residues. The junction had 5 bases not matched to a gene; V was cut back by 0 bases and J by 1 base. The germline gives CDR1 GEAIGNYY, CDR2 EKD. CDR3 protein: CACDTWGTSSWDTRQMFF. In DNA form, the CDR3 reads TGTGCCTGTGACACCTGGGGGACAAGTTCCTGGGACACCCGACAGATGTTTTTC.

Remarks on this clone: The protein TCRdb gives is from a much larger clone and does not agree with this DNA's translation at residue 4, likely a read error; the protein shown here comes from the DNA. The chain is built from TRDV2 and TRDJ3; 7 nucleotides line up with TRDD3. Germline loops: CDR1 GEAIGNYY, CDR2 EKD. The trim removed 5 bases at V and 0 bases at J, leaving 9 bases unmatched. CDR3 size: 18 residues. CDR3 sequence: CACGAWGFSSWDTRQMFF. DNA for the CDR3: TGTGCCTGTGGCGCCTGGGGGTTTAGCTCCTGGGACACCCGACAGATGTTTTTC.

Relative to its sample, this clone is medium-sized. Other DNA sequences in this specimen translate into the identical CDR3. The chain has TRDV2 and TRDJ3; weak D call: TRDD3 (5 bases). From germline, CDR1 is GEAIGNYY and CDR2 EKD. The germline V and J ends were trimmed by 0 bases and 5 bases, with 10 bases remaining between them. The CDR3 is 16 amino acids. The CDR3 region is CACDTLDTRDTRQMFF. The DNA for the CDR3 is TGTGCCTGTGACACCCTTGATACTCGGGACACCCGACAGATGTTTTTC.

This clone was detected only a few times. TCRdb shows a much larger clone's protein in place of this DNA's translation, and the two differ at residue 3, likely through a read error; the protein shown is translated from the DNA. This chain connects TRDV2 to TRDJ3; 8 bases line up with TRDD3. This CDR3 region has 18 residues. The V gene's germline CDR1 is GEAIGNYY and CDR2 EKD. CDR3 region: CASDAVLGVSWDTRQMFF. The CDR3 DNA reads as TGTGCCAGTGACGCTGTACTGGGGGTCTCCTGGGACACCCGACAGATGTTTTTC.

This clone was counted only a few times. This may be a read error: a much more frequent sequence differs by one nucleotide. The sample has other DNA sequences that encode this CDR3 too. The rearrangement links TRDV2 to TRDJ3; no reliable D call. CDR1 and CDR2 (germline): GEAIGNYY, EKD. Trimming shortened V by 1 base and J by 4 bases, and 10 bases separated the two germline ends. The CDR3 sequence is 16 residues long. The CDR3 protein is CACDTVSSWDTRQMFF. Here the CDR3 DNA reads TGTGCCTGTGACACGGTAAGCTCATGGGACACCCGACAGATGTTTTTC.

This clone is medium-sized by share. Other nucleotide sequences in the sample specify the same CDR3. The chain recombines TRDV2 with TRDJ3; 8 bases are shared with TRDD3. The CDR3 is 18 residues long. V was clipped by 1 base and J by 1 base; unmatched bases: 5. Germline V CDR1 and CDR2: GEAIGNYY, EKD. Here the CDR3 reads CACDTAGGRSWDTRQMFF. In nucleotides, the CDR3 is TGTGCCTGTGACACAGCTGGGGGACGGTCCTGGGACACCCGACAGATGTTTTTC.

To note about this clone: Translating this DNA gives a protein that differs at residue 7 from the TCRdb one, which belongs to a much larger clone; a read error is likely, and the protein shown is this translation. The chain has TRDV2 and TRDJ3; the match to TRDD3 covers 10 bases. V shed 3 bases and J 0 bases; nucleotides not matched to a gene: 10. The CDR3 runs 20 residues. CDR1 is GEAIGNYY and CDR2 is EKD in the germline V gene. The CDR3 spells CACDLVSWGISSWDTRQMFF. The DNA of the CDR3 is TGTGCCTGTGACTTGGTCTCCTGGGGGATAAGCTCCTGGGACACCCGACAGATGTTTTTC.

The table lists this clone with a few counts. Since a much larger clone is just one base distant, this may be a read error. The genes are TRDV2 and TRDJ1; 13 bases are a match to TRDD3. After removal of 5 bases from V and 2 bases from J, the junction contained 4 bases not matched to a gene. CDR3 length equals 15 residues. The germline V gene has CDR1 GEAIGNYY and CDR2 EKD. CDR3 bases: TGTGCCTGTGCCTACTGGGGGATACGGACCGATAAACTCATCTTT. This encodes CACAYWGIRTDKLIF.

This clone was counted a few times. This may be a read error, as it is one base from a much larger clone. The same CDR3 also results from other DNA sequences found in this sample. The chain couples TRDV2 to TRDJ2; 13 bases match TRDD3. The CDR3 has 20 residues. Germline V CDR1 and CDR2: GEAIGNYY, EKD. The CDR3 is CACDPLLGDTRVPLTAQLFF. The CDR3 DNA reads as TGTGCCTGTGACCCACTACTGGGGGATACGCGGGTCCCTTTGACAGCCCAACTCTTCTTT.

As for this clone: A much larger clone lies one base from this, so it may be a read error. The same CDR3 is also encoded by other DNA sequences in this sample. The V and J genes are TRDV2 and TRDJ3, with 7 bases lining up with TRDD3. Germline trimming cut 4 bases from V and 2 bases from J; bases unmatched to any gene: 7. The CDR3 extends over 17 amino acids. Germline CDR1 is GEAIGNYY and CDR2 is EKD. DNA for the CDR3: TGTGCCTGTGATCTCTTACTGGGGACCTGGGACACCCGACAGATGTTTTTC. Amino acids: CACDLLLGTWDTRQMFF.

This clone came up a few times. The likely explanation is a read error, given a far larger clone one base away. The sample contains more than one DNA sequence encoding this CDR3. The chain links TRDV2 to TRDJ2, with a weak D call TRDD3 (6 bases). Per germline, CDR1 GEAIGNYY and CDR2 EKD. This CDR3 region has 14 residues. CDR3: CACDALGIRAQLFF. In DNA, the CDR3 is TGTGCTTGTGACGCCTTGGGGATCAGGGCACAACTCTTCTTT.

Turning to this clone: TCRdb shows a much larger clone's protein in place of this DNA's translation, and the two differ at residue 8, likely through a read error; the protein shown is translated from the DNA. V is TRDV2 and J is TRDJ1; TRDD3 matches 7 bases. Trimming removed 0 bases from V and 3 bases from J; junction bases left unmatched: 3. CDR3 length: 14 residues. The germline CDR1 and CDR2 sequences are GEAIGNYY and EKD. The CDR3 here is CACDTGGSADKLIF. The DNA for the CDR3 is TGTGCCTGTGACACCGGGGGATCCGCCGATAAACTCATCTTT.

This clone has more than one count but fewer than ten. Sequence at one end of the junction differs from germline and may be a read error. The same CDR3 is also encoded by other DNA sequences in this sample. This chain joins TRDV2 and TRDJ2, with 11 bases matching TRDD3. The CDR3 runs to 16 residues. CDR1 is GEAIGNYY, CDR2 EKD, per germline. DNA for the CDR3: TGCGCCTGTGACACACTGGGGGATATTTTGACGGCACAACTCTTCTTT. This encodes CACDTLGDILTAQLFF.

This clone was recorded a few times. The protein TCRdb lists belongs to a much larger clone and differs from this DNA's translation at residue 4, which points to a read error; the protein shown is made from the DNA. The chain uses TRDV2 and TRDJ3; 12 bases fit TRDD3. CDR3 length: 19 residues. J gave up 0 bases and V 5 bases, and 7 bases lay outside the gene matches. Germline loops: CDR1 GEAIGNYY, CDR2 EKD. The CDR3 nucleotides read TGTGCCTGTGGTCATCTGGGGGATACGAGCTCCTGGGACACCCGACAGATGTTTTTC. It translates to CACGHLGDTSSWDTRQMFF.